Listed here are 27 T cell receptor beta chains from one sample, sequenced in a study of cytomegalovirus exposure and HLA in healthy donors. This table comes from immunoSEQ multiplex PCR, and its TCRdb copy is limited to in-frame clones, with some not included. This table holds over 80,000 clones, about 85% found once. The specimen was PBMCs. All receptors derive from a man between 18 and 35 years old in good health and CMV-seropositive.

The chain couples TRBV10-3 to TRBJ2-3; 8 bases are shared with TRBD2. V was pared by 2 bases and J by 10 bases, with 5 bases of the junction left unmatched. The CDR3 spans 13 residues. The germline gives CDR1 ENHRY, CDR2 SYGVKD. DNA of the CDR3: TGTGCCATCAGTGAGCGCACTAGCGGCGCGCAGTATTTT. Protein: CAISERTSGAQYF.

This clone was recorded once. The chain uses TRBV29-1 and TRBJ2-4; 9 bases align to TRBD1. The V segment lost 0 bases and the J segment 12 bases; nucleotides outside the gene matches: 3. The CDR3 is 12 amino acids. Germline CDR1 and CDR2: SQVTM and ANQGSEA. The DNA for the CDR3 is TGCAGCGTTGAAGATAGGGACAGGGATCAGTACTTC. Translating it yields CSVEDRDRDQYF.

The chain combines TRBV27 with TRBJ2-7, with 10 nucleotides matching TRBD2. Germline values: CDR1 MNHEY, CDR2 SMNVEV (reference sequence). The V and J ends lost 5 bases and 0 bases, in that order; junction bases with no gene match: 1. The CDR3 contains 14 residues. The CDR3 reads CASSRTSGSYEQYF. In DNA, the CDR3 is TGTGCCAGCAGTCGGACTAGCGGCTCCTACGAGCAGTACTTC.

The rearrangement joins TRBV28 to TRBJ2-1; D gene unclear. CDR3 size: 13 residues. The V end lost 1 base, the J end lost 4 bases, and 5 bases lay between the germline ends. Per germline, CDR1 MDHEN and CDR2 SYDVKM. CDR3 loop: CASSLSSYNEQFF. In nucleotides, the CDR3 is TGTGCCAGCAGTTTATCGTCTTACAATGAGCAGTTCTTC.

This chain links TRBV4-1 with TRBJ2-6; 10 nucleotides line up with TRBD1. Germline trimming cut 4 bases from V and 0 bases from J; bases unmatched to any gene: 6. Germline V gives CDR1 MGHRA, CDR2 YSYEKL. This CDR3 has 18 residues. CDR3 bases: TGCGCCAGCAGCCGGCGGACAGGGGGAAACTCTGGGGCCAACGTCCTGACTTTC. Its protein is CASSRRTGGNSGANVLTF.

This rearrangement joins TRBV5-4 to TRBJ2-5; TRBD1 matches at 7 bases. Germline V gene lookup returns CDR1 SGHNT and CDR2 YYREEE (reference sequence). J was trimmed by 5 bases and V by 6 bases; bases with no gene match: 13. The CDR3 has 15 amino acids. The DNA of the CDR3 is TGTGCCAGCACCACCCCGTCAGGGGGTAGGGAGACCCAGTACTTC. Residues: CASTTPSGGRETQYF. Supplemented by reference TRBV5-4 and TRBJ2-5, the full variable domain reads ETGVTQSPTHLIKTRGQQVTLRCSSQSGHNTVSWYQQALGQGPQFIFQYYREEENGRGNFPPRFSGLQFPNYSSELNVNALELDDSALYLCASTTPSGGRETQYFGPGTRLLVL.

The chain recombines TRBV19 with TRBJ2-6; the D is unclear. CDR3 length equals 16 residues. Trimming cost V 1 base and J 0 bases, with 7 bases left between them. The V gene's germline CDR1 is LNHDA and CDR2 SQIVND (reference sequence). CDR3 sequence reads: CASSIGRYSGANVLTF. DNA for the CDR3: TGTGCCAGTAGTATAGGCCGGTACTCTGGGGCCAACGTCCTGACTTTC. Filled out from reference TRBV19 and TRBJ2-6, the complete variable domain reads DGGITQSPKYLFRKEGQNVTLSCEQNLNHDAMYWYRQDPGQGLRLIYYSQIVNDFQKGDIAEGYSVSREKKESFPLTVTSAQKNPTAFYLCASSIGRYSGANVLTFGAGSRLTVL.

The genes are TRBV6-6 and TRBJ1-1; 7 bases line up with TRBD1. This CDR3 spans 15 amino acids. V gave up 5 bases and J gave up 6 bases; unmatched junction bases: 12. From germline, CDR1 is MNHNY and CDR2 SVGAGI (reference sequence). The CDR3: CASSPLDREWSEAFF. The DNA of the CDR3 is TGTGCCAGCAGTCCTCTCGACAGGGAATGGTCTGAAGCTTTCTTT.

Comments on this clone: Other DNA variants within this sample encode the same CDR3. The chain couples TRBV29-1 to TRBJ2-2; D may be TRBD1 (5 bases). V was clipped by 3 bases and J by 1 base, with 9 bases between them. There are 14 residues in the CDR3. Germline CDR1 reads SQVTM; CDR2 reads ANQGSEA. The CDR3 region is CSVERQGNTGELFF. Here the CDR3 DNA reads TGCAGCGTTGAGCGCCAGGGGAACACCGGGGAGCTGTTTTTT.

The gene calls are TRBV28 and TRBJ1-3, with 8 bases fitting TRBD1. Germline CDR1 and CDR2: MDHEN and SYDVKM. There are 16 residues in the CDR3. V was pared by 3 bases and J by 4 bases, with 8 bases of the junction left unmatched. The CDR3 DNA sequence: TGTGCCAGCAGTTTTCTGTCGACAGGGGTGGGAAACACCATATATTTT. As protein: CASSFLSTGVGNTIYF.

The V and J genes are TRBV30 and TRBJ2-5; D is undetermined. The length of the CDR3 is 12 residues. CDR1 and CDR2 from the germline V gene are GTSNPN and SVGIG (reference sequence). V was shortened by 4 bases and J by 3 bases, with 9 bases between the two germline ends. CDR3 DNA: TGTGCCTGGATAGGAGCAGAAGAGACCCAGTACTTC. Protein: CAWIGAEETQYF.

CDR3 sequence (DNA): TGTGCCAGCTCACCGTCCGGGACTAGCGGGAGCCTAGGGACCGGGGAGCTGTTTTTT. It encodes CASSPSGTSGSLGTGELFF. The J gene is TRBJ2-2, the V gene TRBV18, with 14 bases that match TRBD2. This CDR3 is 19 amino acids long. CDR1 is KGHSH and CDR2 is LQKENI in the germline V gene. The V gene end was trimmed by 3 bases and the J gene end by 5 bases; junction bases not matched to a gene: 11.

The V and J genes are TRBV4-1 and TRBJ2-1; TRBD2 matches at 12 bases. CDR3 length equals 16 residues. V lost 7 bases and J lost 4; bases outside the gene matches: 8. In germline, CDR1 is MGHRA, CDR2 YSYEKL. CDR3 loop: CASTYRTSGIYNEQFF. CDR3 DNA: TGCGCCAGCACTTACCGGACTAGCGGGATATACAATGAGCAGTTCTTC.

The CDR3 spells CASSPQVGYEQYF. CDR3 DNA: TGTGCCAGCAGTCCTCAGGTTGGTTACGAGCAGTACTTC. V and J are TRBV27 and TRBJ2-7; D unresolved. V shed 5 bases and J shed 4 bases, with 12 bases lying between them. CDR3 size: 13 residues. Germline assignment: CDR1 MNHEY and CDR2 SMNVEV (reference sequence).

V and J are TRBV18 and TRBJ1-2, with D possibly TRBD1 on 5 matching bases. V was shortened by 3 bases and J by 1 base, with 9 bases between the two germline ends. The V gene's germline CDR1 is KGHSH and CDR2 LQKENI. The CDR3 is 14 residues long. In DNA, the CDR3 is TGTGCCAGCTCACCGAGACAGCTTAACTATGGCTACACCTTC. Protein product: CASSPRQLNYGYTF.

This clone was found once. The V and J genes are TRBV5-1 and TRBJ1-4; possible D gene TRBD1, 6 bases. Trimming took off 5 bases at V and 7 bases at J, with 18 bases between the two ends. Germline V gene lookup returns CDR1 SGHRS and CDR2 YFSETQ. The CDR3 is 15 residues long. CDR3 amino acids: CASSKEGGKGEKLFF. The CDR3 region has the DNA TGCGCCAGCAGTAAGGAGGGGGGGAAAGGTGAAAAACTGTTTTTT.

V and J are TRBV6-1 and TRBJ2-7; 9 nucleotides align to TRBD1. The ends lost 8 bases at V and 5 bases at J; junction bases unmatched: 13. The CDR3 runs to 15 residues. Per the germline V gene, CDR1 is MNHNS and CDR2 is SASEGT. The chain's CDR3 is CASGGFGQGSNEQYF. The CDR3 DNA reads TGTGCCAGCGGCGGTTTCGGACAGGGGAGCAACGAGCAGTACTTC.

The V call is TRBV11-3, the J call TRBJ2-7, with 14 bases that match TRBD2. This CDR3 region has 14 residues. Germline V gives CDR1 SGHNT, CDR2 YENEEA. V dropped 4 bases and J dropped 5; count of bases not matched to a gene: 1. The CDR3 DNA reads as TGTGCCAGCAGCTCGGGACTAGCGGGAGACGAGCAGTACTTC. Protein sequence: CASSSGLAGDEQYF. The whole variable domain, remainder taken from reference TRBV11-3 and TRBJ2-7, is EAGVVQSPRYKIIEKKQPVAFWCNPISGHNTLYWYLQNLGQGPELLIRYENEEAVDDSQLPKDRFSAERLKGVDSTLKIQPAELGDSAVYLCASSSGLAGDEQYFGPGTRLTVT.

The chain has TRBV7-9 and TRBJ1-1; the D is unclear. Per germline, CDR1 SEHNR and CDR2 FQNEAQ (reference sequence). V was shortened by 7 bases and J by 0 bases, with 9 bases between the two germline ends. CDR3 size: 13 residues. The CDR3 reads CASKREMNTEAFF. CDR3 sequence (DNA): TGTGCCAGCAAAAGGGAGATGAACACTGAAGCTTTCTTT.

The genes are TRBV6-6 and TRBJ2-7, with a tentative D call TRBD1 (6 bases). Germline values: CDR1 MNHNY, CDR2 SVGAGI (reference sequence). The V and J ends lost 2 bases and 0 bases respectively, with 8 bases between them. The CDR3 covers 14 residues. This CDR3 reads CASSYQGSSYEQYF. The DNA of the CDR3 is TGTGCCAGCAGTTACCAGGGGAGCTCCTACGAGCAGTACTTC.

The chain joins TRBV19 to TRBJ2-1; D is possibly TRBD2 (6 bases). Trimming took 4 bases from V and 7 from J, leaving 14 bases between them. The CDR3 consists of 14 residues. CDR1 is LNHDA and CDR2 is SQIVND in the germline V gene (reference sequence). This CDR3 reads CASSSSGPPNEQFF. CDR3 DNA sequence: TGTGCCAGTAGTAGTAGCGGTCCACCAAATGAGCAGTTCTTC.

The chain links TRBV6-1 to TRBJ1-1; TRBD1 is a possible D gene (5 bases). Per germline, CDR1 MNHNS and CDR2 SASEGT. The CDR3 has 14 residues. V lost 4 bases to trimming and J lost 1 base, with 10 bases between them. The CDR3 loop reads CASSAITGNTEAFF. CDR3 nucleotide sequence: TGTGCCAGCAGTGCTATCACAGGGAACACTGAAGCTTTCTTT.

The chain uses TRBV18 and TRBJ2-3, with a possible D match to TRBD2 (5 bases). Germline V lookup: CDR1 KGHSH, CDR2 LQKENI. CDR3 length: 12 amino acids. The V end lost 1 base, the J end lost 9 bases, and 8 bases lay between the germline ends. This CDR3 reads CASSPRGLTQYF. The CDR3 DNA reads TGTGCCAGCTCACCACGAGGACTCACGCAGTATTTT.

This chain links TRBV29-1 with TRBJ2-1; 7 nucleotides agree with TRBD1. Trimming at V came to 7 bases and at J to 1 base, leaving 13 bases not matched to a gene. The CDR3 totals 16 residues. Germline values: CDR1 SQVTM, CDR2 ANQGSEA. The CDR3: CSARTGFITSYNEQFF. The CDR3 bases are TGCAGCGCCCGGACAGGTTTTATAACTTCCTACAATGAGCAGTTCTTC.

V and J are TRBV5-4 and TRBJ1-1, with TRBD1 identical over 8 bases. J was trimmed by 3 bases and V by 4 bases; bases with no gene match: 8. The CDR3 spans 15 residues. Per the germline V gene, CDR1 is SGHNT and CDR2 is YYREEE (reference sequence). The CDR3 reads CASSRRGTGYTEAFF. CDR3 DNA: TGTGCCAGCAGCCGCAGGGGGACAGGTTACACTGAAGCTTTCTTT.

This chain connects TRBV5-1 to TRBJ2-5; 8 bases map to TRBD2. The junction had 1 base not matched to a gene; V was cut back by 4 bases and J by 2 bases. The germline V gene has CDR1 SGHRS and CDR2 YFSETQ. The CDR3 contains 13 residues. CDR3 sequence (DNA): TGCGCCAGCAGCCGCGGGGGGCAAGAGACCCAGTACTTC. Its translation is CASSRGGQETQYF.

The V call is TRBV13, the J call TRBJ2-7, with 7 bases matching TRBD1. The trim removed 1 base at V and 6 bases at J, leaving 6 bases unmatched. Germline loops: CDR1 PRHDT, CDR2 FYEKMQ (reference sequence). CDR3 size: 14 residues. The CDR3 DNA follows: TGTGCCAGCAGCTTAGCCGGGACAGCCTCCGAGCAGTACTTC. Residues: CASSLAGTASEQYF.